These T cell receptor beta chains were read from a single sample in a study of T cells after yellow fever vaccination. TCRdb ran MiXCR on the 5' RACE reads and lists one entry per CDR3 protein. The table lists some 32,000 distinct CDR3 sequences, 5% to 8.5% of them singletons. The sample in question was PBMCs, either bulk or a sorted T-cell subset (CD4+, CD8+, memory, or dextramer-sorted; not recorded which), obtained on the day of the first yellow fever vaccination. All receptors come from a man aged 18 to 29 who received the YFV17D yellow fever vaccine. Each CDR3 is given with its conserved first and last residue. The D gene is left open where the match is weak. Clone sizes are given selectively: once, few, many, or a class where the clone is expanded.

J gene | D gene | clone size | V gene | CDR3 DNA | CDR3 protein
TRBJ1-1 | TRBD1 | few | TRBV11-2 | TGTGCCAGCAGCTTCTCTGTCGGACAGGGGATGAACACTGAAGCTTTCTTT | CASSFSVGQGMNTEAFF
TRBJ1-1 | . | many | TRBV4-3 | TGCGCCAGCAGCCAATTCTCCCGGGGAGGAACTGAAGCTTTCTTT | CASSQFSRGGTEAFF
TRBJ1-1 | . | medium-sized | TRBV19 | TGTGCCAGTAGGAGTGCTGGGCCCTACACTGAAGCTTTCTTT | CASRSAGPYTEAFF
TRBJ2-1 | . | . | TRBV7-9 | TGTGCCAGCAGCTTACCCAGGGGCAGCCATTACAATGAGCAGTTCTTC | CASSLPRGSHYNEQFF
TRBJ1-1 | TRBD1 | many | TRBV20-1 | TGCAGTGCTTGGACAGGGATGGTCACTGAAGCTTTCTTT | CSAWTGMVTEAFF
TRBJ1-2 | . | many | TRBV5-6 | TGTGCCAGCAGCTCCTATTACAGGCAGGGCTATGGCTACACCTTC | CASSSYYRQGYGYTF
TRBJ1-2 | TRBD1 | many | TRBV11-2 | TGTGCCAGCAGCCAAGACAGGGGAGGTGGCTACACCTTC | CASSQDRGGGYTF
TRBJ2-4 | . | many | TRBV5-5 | TGTGCCAGCAGCTTGGCCGCAGGGGACCAAGGGTACACAAACATTCAGTACTTC | CASSLAAGDQGYTNIQYF
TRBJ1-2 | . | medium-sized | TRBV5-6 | TGTGCCAGCAGTCTGAGGGGGGTTGGAAGCTATGGCTACACCTTC | CASSLRGVGSYGYTF
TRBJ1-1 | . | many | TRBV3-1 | TGTGCCAGCAGCCCAGAGTACCTGAACACTGAAGCTTTCTTT | CASSPEYLNTEAFF
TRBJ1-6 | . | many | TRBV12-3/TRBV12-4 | TGTGCCAGCAGTCCCCCTTTTACACCCCTCCACTTT | CASSPPFTPLHF
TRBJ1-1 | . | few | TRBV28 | TGTGCCAGCGGCCCCGGGGGGGGGAACACTGAAGCTTTCTTT | CASGPGGGNTEAFF
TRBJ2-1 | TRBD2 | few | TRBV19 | TGTGCCAGTAGTATGAGCGGGGGGGTCAACAATGAGCAGTTCTTC | CASSMSGGVNNEQFF
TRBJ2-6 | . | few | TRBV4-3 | TGCGCCCGCAGCCAAGTGAGGGAAACAGGGGCCAACGTCCTGACTTTC | CARSQVRETGANVLTF
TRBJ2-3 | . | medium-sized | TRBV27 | TGTGCCAGCAGCCTCCAGTTGGGTTTCACAGATACGCAGTATTTT | CASSLQLGFTDTQYF
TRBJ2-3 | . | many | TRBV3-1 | TGTGCCAGCAGCCAAGCACCCCCCCCGGATACGCAGTATTTT | CASSQAPPPDTQYF